The present TCR beta chain was sequenced within a study of blood T cells in healthy people across ages. Study-level information: About one barcoded TCR beta cDNA was captured per two T cells.

They isolated at least 6 million PBMCs from each sample. Sample-barcoded 5' priming and a J-beta primer mix drove a second PCR of roughly 7 to 11 cycles. MiXCR, run by TCRdb on the 5' RACE reads, gives a single entry per CDR3 protein. The data show 1.2 million to 1.5 million distinct CDR3 sequences, approximately 59% seen once. Points from the study as a whole: Observed TCR beta diversity per million T cells went down as age went up. This fall followed a roughly linear course with age.

This CDR3 has 14 amino acids. V shed 0 bases and J shed 3 bases, with 9 bases lying between them. The germline V gene encodes CDR1 WSHSY and CDR2 SAAADI. For this clonotype: The antigen remains undetermined.

This chain links TRBV10-2 with TRBJ2-7; D is possibly TRBD2 (6 bases). The clonotype comes from a man aged 18 to 29 in good health. The sequencing sample was made of blood. The CDR3 region has the DNA TGCGCCAGCAGTGAGTCGTGGGGGGACTACGAGCAGTACTTC. It specifies CASSESWGDYEQYF.